The 23 T cell receptor gamma chains below all came from one sample that was sequenced in a study of gamma delta lymphoproliferative disorders and STAT genes. Genomic DNA from isolated PBMCs served as the sequencing template. TCRdb redid clone calling on the multiplex PCR reads using CATT. The data show roughly 2,000 gamma-chain clones, roughly 10% seen once. The sample was blood. These receptors came from a human donor with gamma-delta T-cell large granular lymphocyte leukemia.

This chain joins TRGV4 and TRGJ1 or TRGJ2. Since TCRdb gives no J gene, matching the DNA to germline was used here to assign it. CDR3 length equals 14 residues. Germline-derived CDR1 and CDR2 are EGSTGY and YDSYTSSV. With V trimmed by 0 bases and J by 6 bases, 8 bases remained unmatched. As DNA, the CDR3 is TGTGCCACCTGGGATGGGCCTGGTTCTTATAAGAAACTCTTT. Translation gives CATWDGPGSYKKLF.

This clone qualifies as medium-sized. V usage is TRGV8 and J usage is TRGJP2. The J gene was not available in TCRdb and was assigned here by matching the DNA to germline segments. J gave up 0 bases and V 5 bases, and 6 bases lay outside the gene matches. The germline gives CDR1 VENAVY, CDR2 YDSYNSRV. This CDR3 spans 15 amino acids. This chain's CDR3 is CATWGKYSSDWIKTF. CDR3 coding DNA: TGTGCCACCTGGGGGAAATATAGTAGTGATTGGATCAAGACGTTT.

Sample share makes this clone medium-sized. A much larger clone sits a single nucleotide away, making a read error possible. The sample contains more than one DNA sequence encoding this CDR3. This chain links TRGV9 with TRGJP. The J gene was missing in TCRdb and was found by matching the end of the DNA to germline. The CDR3 runs 16 residues. Trimming removed 1 base from V and 7 bases from J; junction bases left unmatched: 4. CDR1 GITISATS and CDR2 ISYDGTV come from the germline V gene (reference sequence). CDR3 sequence reads: CALWEVGELGKKIKVF. As DNA, the CDR3 is TGTGCCTTGTGGGAGGTAGGCGAGTTGGGCAAAAAAATCAAGGTATTT.

A remark on this clone: Other DNA sequences from this sample encode an identical CDR3 as well. The chain links TRGV8 to TRGJ1 or TRGJ2. TCRdb does not report a J gene; here it was assigned by matching the DNA to germline references. CDR1 and CDR2 (germline): VENAVY, YDSYNSRV. Trimming cost V 2 bases and J 9 bases; bases outside gene matches: 1. The CDR3 spans 10 residues. CDR3 nucleotides: TGTGCCACCTGGGATATTAAGAAACTCTTT. Amino acid sequence: CATWDIKKLF.

This chain uses TRGV8 with TRGJ1 or TRGJ2. Germline matching of the DNA provided the J gene here, since TCRdb leaves it blank. Germline lookup yields CDR1 VENAVY and CDR2 YDSYNSRV. The CDR3 runs to 12 residues. The V segment lost 2 bases and the J segment 7 bases; nucleotides outside the gene matches: 5. The CDR3 sequence is CATWDICYKKLF. CDR3 sequence (DNA): TGTGCCACCTGGGATATCTGCTATAAGAAACTCTTT.

This clone was seen a handful of times. The rearrangement uses TRGV3 and TRGJ1 or TRGJ2. Assignment of the J gene here rests on matching the DNA to germline, because TCRdb gives none. The V segment lost 0 bases and the J segment 3 bases; nucleotides outside the gene matches: 11. This CDR3 comprises 16 residues. Looked up from germline, CDR1 is VTNTFY and CDR2 is YDVSTARD (reference sequence). CDR3 bases: TGTGCCACCTGGGACAGGCGCGGGATTTTTTATTATAAGAAACTCTTT. This sequence encodes CATWDRRGIFYYKKLF.

The V gene is TRGV4, the J gene TRGJ1 or TRGJ2. The J gene is absent in TCRdb and was assigned here via DNA matching to germline. CDR1 and CDR2 from the germline V gene are EGSTGY and YDSYTSSV. The CDR3 runs 13 residues. V lost 5 bases, J lost 6 bases, and 10 bases stayed unmatched. The CDR3 sequence is CATWALLRYKKLF. The CDR3 coding sequence is TGTGCCACCTGGGCCTTGTTACGTTATAAGAAACTCTTT.

This clone is labeled as medium-sized. The chain carries TRGV2 and TRGJP2. The J gene comes from matching the DNA to germline here; TCRdb lacks it. V lost 0 bases, J lost 4 bases, and 11 bases stayed unmatched. Per the germline V gene, CDR1 is EGSNGY and CDR2 is YDSYNSKV. The CDR3 is made up of 17 amino acids. In DNA, the CDR3 is TGTGCCACCTGGGACGGGCTTGAGGGGGATAGTGATTGGATCAAGACGTTT. As protein: CATWDGLEGDSDWIKTF.

This clone was counted only a few times. This rearrangement joins TRGV8 to TRGJ1 or TRGJ2. The J gene, left out of TCRdb, was set here by checking the DNA against germline. This CDR3 is built from 13 residues. Per the germline V gene, CDR1 is VENAVY and CDR2 is YDSYNSRV. Trimming cost V 3 bases and J 5 bases; bases outside gene matches: 7. CDR3 amino acids: CATWDFRDYKKLF. The CDR3 DNA follows: TGTGCCACCTGGGATTTTAGGGATTATAAGAAACTCTTT.

A note on this clone: It is unclear where the CDR3 begins or ends on the DNA, so no DNA is shown, and the CDR3 is as TCRdb lists it. No J gene was named, though the V gene is TRGV11. TRGV11 is given ORF status, its function remaining uncertain. Both ends counted, the CDR3 spans 22 residues. CDR3 region: CTTVPAGLGSHAAPRNYYKKLF.

This clone was detected a few times. The limits of the CDR3 on the DNA are not certain, so only TCRdb's listed CDR3 is given. Here the V gene is TRGV11, but the J gene went uncalled. TRGV11 is sorted into the ORF group, with uncertain function. The CDR3 is 16 amino acids in total, end residues counted. The CDR3 loop reads CTTVPAGDWRYYKKLF.

This clone occurred a few times. The rearrangement links TRGV9 to TRGJ1 or TRGJ2. In the absence of a J gene in TCRdb, the DNA was matched to germline to assign it here. Germline CDR1 is GITISATS and CDR2 is ISYDGTV (reference sequence). The trim removed 3 bases at V and 3 bases at J, leaving 8 bases unmatched. This CDR3 region has 14 residues. Here the CDR3 reads CALWEKAFYYKKLF. Written as DNA, the CDR3 is TGTGCCTTGTGGGAGAAGGCGTTTTATTATAAGAAACTCTTT.

The chain carries TRGV8 and TRGJ1 or TRGJ2. The J gene was not available in TCRdb and was assigned here by matching the DNA to germline segments. Germline V gene lookup returns CDR1 VENAVY and CDR2 YDSYNSRV. Trimming took 4 bases from V and 4 from J; bases not matched to a gene: 4. The CDR3 totals 12 residues. CDR3 DNA: TGTGCCACCTGGGAGCCGTATTATAAGAAACTCTTT. As protein: CATWEPYYKKLF.

The rearrangement links TRGV5 to TRGJ1 or TRGJ2. Germline matching of the DNA provided the J gene here, since TCRdb leaves it blank. The V segment lost 0 bases and the J segment 6 bases; nucleotides outside the gene matches: 8. The CDR3 is made up of 14 amino acids. CDR1 VINAFY and CDR2 YDVSNSKD come from the germline V gene. The CDR3 DNA sequence: TGTGCCACCTGGGACAGGCCTTCTTTTTATAAGAAACTCTTT. Amino acids: CATWDRPSFYKKLF.

The chain carries TRGV4 and TRGJ1 or TRGJ2. TCRdb does not report a J gene; here it was assigned by matching the DNA to germline references. Germline loops: CDR1 EGSTGY, CDR2 YDSYTSSV. The CDR3 runs to 12 residues. V lost 1 base to trimming and J lost 7 bases; unmatched junction nucleotides: 4. The CDR3 loop reads CATWDGEYKKLF. CDR3 nucleotide sequence: TGTGCCACCTGGGATGGTGAGTATAAGAAACTCTTT.

The J gene is TRGJ1 or TRGJ2, the V gene TRGV3. Assignment of the J gene here rests on matching the DNA to germline, because TCRdb gives none. The CDR3 is 14 residues long. Trimming took 2 bases from V and 2 from J; bases not matched to a gene: 6. Germline V gene data show CDR1 as VTNTFY and CDR2 as YDVSTARD (reference sequence). DNA of the CDR3: TGTGCCACCTGGGACAAACCCGATTATTATAAGAAACTCTTT. Amino acid sequence: CATWDKPDYYKKLF.

The chain uses TRGV2 and TRGJ1 or TRGJ2. Assignment of the J gene here rests on matching the DNA to germline, because TCRdb gives none. The junction had 6 bases not matched to a gene; V was cut back by 0 bases and J by 7 bases. Germline CDR1 and CDR2: EGSNGY and YDSYNSKV. This CDR3 has 13 residues. This chain's CDR3 is CATWDGPGYKKLF. CDR3 nucleotide sequence: TGTGCCACCTGGGACGGGCCAGGCTATAAGAAACTCTTT.

In this sample, this clone is medium-sized. The chain combines TRGV10 with TRGJP1. In the absence of a J gene in TCRdb, the DNA was matched to germline to assign it here. TRGV10 qualifies as an ORF whose function is uncertain. The trim removed 8 bases at V and 6 bases at J, leaving 10 bases unmatched. The CDR3 is 14 residues long. The CDR3 coding sequence is TGTGCTGCGTGGCCAAAAGTCGCTGGTTGGTTCAAGATATTT. Its protein product is CAAWPKVAGWFKIF.

This clone was found a few times. The chain recombines TRGV2 with TRGJ1 or TRGJ2. As TCRdb names no J gene, one was assigned here on the basis of a DNA match to germline. Germline CDR1 reads EGSNGY; CDR2 reads YDSYNSKV. CDR3 length: 11 residues. J was trimmed by 7 bases and V by 5 bases; bases with no gene match: 5. CDR3 protein: CATWVGYKKLF. The CDR3 DNA reads TGTGCCACCTGGGTTGGGTATAAGAAACTCTTT.

This chain links TRGV2 with TRGJ1 or TRGJ2. The J gene is absent in TCRdb and was assigned here via DNA matching to germline. Germline CDR1 is EGSNGY and CDR2 is YDSYNSKV. The CDR3 contains 12 residues. The ends lost 6 bases at V and 8 bases at J; junction bases unmatched: 10. The CDR3 DNA reads as TGTGCCACCTGGAGGGTAAACCATAAGAAACTCTTT. Its protein product is CATWRVNHKKLF.

In regard to this clone: Other DNA sequences in the same sample also yield this CDR3. The gene calls are TRGV8 and TRGJ1 or TRGJ2. The J gene, left out of TCRdb, was set here by checking the DNA against germline. V gave up 3 bases and J gave up 1 base; unmatched junction bases: 3. This CDR3 is built from 13 residues. Germline V gene data show CDR1 as VENAVY and CDR2 as YDSYNSRV. The chain's CDR3 is CATWDSNYYKKLF. In nucleotides, the CDR3 is TGTGCCACCTGGGATTCTAATTATTATAAGAAACTCTTT.

By share of the sample, this clone is medium-sized. The chain employs TRGV10 and TRGJP1. TCRdb offers no J gene call, so here the DNA was matched to germline to obtain one. TRGV10 falls under the ORF class, with uncertain function. CDR3 size: 15 residues. V lost 8 bases, J lost 0 bases, and 7 bases stayed unmatched. CDR3 bases: TGTGCTGCGTGGGATCCTAATACCACTGGTTGGTTCAAGATATTT. This codes for CAAWDPNTTGWFKIF.

This clone is categorized as medium-sized (0.01 to 0.1%). No DNA is shown, since the ends of the CDR3 on it are uncertain; the CDR3 is the one TCRdb lists. The V gene is TRGV11, but the J gene lacks a call. TRGV11 is identified as an open reading frame with a role that is uncertain. The CDR3 is 15 residues long, ends included. CDR3 residues: CTTVPAGLGTTEKLF.